The 5 T cell receptor beta chains listed next were all sequenced from one sample in a study of early T cells in non-severe SARS-CoV-2 infection listed by TCRdb under 2021. Receptor amplification or capture employed 5' RACE. TCRdb lists the instrument as NextSeq 500. TCRdb ran its own pipeline on the public reads, namely fastp trimming at Q25 and MiXCR clone calling, and kept in-frame beta chains. Records with the same CDR3 protein are collapsed into one entry carrying the most frequent genes and DNA. The sample data list around 46,000 distinct CDR3 sequences, and approximately 5.9% of these were observed just once. The biggest ten clones account for around 5% of the sample. The starting material was whole blood, obtained at baseline. These TCRs come from an adult who was a healthcare worker with PCR-confirmed SARS-CoV-2 infection or an uninfected control (not recorded which).

Only a few counts were recorded for this clonotype. The chain recombines TRBV6-1 with TRBJ2-2, with D unclear. The length of the CDR3 is 14 residues. The germline CDR1 and CDR2 sequences are MNHNS and SASEGT. Trimming removed 5 bases at V and 1 base at J, with 8 bases between. DNA for the CDR3: TGTGCCAGCAGTCGGGTCCAGAACACCGGGGAGCTGTTTTTT. Protein sequence: CASSRVQNTGELFF.

The table lists this clonotype with many counts. J is TRBJ2-3 and V is TRBV29-1; the match to TRBD1 covers 7 bases. Germline V gene sequence: CDR1 SQVTM, CDR2 ANQGSEA. The CDR3 loop spans 13 amino acids. V lost 6 bases, J lost 2 bases, and 5 bases stayed unmatched. The CDR3 nucleotides read TGCAGCGTCGACAGGGACCTCACAGATACGCAGTATTTT. Residues: CSVDRDLTDTQYF.

This clonotype occurred many times. This rearrangement joins TRBV29-1 to TRBJ1-2; a possible D gene is TRBD1 (6 bases). The V gene's germline CDR1 is SQVTM and CDR2 ANQGSEA. The CDR3 has 14 amino acids. Between the trimmed V and J ends, which lost 3 bases and 4 bases, there was a span of 15 bases. The CDR3 DNA sequence: TGCAGCGTTGATGCGACAGGAGCCCGCTATGGCTACACCTTC. Encoded protein: CSVDATGARYGYTF.

This clonotype has only a few counts. This rearrangement joins TRBV12-3 or TRBV12-4 to TRBJ1-1, with D possibly matching TRBD1 (5 bases). This CDR3 contains 13 residues. Trimming took 6 bases from V and 7 from J, leaving 15 bases between them. In nucleotides, the CDR3 is TGTGCCAGCAGCAGCGCAGGGACGATTGAAGCTTTCTTT. Protein: CASSSAGTIEAFF.

This clonotype was detected many times. This sequence joins TRBV3-1 and TRBJ2-7, with TRBD2 as a possible D gene (6 bases). V lost 1 base and J 5 bases, leaving 12 bases between the germline ends. The CDR3 covers 14 residues. From germline, CDR1 is LGHDT and CDR2 YNNKEL (reference sequence). CDR3 bases: TGTGCCAGCAGCCAAGGCTGGGGGGTCAACGAGCAGTACTTC. It encodes CASSQGWGVNEQYF.